Below are 14 T cell receptor beta chains sequenced from a single sample in a study of T cell responses to AZD1222 COVID-19 vaccine. The assay was immunoSEQ multiplex PCR, and TCRdb's table has in-frame clones only and misses some. The data contain some 170,000 clones, around 90% of them singletons. Sequenced material: peripheral blood, taken 28 days after the second dose of the MenACWY control vaccine. The receptors originated from an adult who received the MenACWY meningococcal vaccine as a control.

The chain combines TRBV27 with TRBJ1-2; 9 bases agree with TRBD1. V shed 2 bases, J shed 7 bases, and the junction held 20 bases outside the gene matches. The CDR3 length is 19 residues. Germline values: CDR1 MNHEY, CDR2 SMNVEV (reference sequence). The CDR3 here is CASSLIPPRQGDGLSGYTF. CDR3 coding DNA: TGTGCCAGCAGTTTAATCCCTCCCAGACAGGGGGACGGGCTAAGTGGCTACACCTTC.

The rearrangement links TRBV3-1 (or the pseudogene TRBV3-2) to TRBJ2-5; tentatively, D is TRBD1 or TRBD2 (6 bases each). The length of the CDR3 is 15 residues. Trimming removed 0 bases from V and 5 bases from J, with 13 bases in between. Germline loops: CDR1 LGHDT, CDR2 YNNKEL (reference sequence). Here the CDR3 DNA reads TGTGCCAGCAGCCAAGATAGAGGGGGGAGGGAGACCCAGTACTTC. Residues: CASSQDRGGRETQYF.

V usage is TRBV7-9 and J usage is TRBJ1-5, with 7 bases that match TRBD1. V lost 5 bases, J lost 7 bases, and 8 bases stayed unmatched. This CDR3 spans 14 amino acids. CDR1 and CDR2 from the germline V gene are SEHNR and FQNEAQ (reference sequence). CDR3 in DNA: TGTGCCAGCAGCGCAACAGGGGAGGAACAGCCCCAGCATTTT. Encoded protein: CASSATGEEQPQHF.

This clone was picked up one time. This chain links TRBV9 with TRBJ2-1; 10 nucleotides align to TRBD2. CDR3 size: 16 residues. CDR1 is SGDLS, CDR2 YYNGEE, per germline. V lost 0 bases to trimming and J lost 2 bases; unmatched junction nucleotides: 2. The DNA for the CDR3 is TGTGCCAGCAGCGTAGCGCTAGCGGGAGCCTACAATGAGCAGTTCTTC. Its translation is CASSVALAGAYNEQFF.

This clone was seen only once. The rearrangement uses TRBV19 and TRBJ1-1; possibly TRBD1 for D (5 bases). V was shortened by 7 bases and J by 4 bases, with 16 bases between the two germline ends. The germline gives CDR1 LNHDA, CDR2 SQIVND (reference sequence). The CDR3 covers 14 residues. The CDR3 DNA follows: TGTGCCAGTATTCTGGCCGGCGGGGCCACTGAAGCTTTCTTT. Encoded protein: CASILAGGATEAFF. Filled out from reference TRBV19 and TRBJ1-1, the complete variable domain reads DGGITQSPKYLFRKEGQNVTLSCEQNLNHDAMYWYRQDPGQGLRLIYYSQIVNDFQKGDIAEGYSVSREKKESFPLTVTSAQKNPTAFYLCASILAGGATEAFFGQGTRLTVV.

The chain uses TRBV6-1 and TRBJ2-7; 11 nucleotides line up with TRBD1. The CDR3 runs 15 residues. Germline assignment: CDR1 MNHNS and CDR2 SASEGT. J lost 7 bases, V lost 0 bases, and 5 bases had no gene match. DNA for the CDR3: TGTGCCAGCAGTGAAGCATGGGGACAGGGGGGTGAGCAGTACTTC. Residues: CASSEAWGQGGEQYF.

J is TRBJ2-7 and V is TRBV7-2; 7 bases are a match to TRBD1. The CDR3 totals 19 residues. CDR1 is SGHTA and CDR2 is FQGNSA in the germline V gene. The V and J ends lost 3 bases and 1 base, in that order; junction bases with no gene match: 18. CDR3 bases: TGTGCCAGCAGCTTGATAGTCGGAGTCAGTTACAGGGGATCCTACGAGCAGTACTTC. Amino acids: CASSLIVGVSYRGSYEQYF.

The gene calls are TRBV12-3 or TRBV12-4 and TRBJ1-1; D gene ambiguous. Between the trimmed V and J ends, which lost 5 bases and 1 base, there was a span of 8 bases. The CDR3 has 13 amino acids. For the CDR3, the DNA is TGTGCCAGCAGTGGTGATGGGAACACTGAAGCTTTCTTT. It codes for CASSGDGNTEAFF.

In its sample, this clone was seen once. The chain employs TRBV4-3 and TRBJ2-1; 8 bases align to TRBD2. CDR1 and CDR2 from the germline V gene are LGHNA and YSLEER. J lost 4 bases, V lost 1 base, and 9 bases had no gene match. This CDR3 is built from 17 residues. The CDR3 nucleotides are TGCGCCAGCAGCCAAGCCCGGGGGGGATCAGATTACAATGAGCAGTTCTTC. This encodes CASSQARGGSDYNEQFF.

The chain employs TRBV6-5 and TRBJ2-3; the match to TRBD2 covers 11 bases. V gave up 8 bases and J gave up 2 bases; unmatched junction bases: 6. Germline-derived CDR1 and CDR2 are MNHEY and SVGAGI. The CDR3 is 15 amino acids. The CDR3 sequence is CASRRLAGFTDTQYF. The CDR3 DNA sequence: TGTGCCAGCCGAAGACTAGCGGGGTTCACAGATACGCAGTATTTT.

The chain is built from TRBV30 and TRBJ1-4, with D uncertain. From germline, CDR1 is GTSNPN and CDR2 SVGIG (reference sequence). The CDR3 is 14 residues long. Trimming shortened V by 6 bases and J by 7 bases, and 18 bases separated the two germline ends. The CDR3 reads CACNPPEDGEKLFF. CDR3 DNA sequence: TGTGCCTGTAACCCGCCCGAAGACGGTGAAAAACTGTTTTTT.

This sequence joins TRBV7-8 and TRBJ2-3; 8 bases are shared with TRBD1. CDR3 length: 15 residues. V dropped 1 base and J dropped 1; count of bases not matched to a gene: 1. Germline lookup yields CDR1 SGHVS and CDR2 FQNEAQ. The CDR3 bases are TGTGCCAGCAGCTTAGACAGGGGGGGCACAGATACGCAGTATTTT. This sequence encodes CASSLDRGGTDTQYF. Full variable domain (rest looked up from reference TRBV7-8 and TRBJ2-3): GAGVSQSPRYKVAKRGQDVALRCDPISGHVSLFWYQQALGQGPEFLTYFQNEAQLDKSGLPSDRFFAERPEGSVSTLKIQRTQQEDSAVYLCASSLDRGGTDTQYFGPGTRLTVL.

This chain joins TRBV9 and TRBJ2-3; maybe TRBD1 (5 bases). The CDR3 runs to 16 residues. With 0 bases removed from V and 4 bases from J, the gap between germline ends came to 15 bases. Germline CDR1 and CDR2: SGDLS and YYNGEE. CDR3 in amino acids: CASSVAGASLPDTQYF. CDR3 bases: TGTGCCAGCAGCGTAGCTGGGGCCTCCCTCCCAGATACGCAGTATTTT.

This chain's CDR3 is CSVALAGGGGNEQFF. The CDR3 DNA follows: TGCAGCGTTGCACTCGCCGGCGGAGGGGGTAATGAGCAGTTCTTC. The rearrangement links TRBV29-1 to TRBJ2-1; D tentatively fits TRBD1 or TRBD2 (6 bases each). Germline lookup yields CDR1 SQVTM and CDR2 ANQGSEA. V lost 4 bases, J lost 7 bases, and 20 bases lay in between. CDR3 length: 15 residues.